Listed here is a single TCR beta chain. Its antigen is unknown. Enrolled patients, whose metastatic non-small-cell lung cancer was chemo-refractory, received focal radiation plus CTLA-4 blockade with ipilimumab. The table came from immunoSEQ multiplex PCR; TCRdb's copy has only in-frame clones and leaves some out. This table holds over 100,000 clones, more than 75% found once. These data are taken from a study of radiotherapy plus CTLA-4 blockade in lung cancer. Study background: Among all patients, roughly 19% showed objective responses, while about 30% had disease control. Study-level points and caveats: Interferon-beta, together with early blood T cell clone dynamics, reportedly best predicted response. In blood, after radiotherapy plus ipilimumab, tumor-derived TCR clones expanded.

The germline V gene has CDR1 SGHTA and CDR2 FQGTGA. The CDR3 has 15 residues. Trimming took off 4 bases at V and 2 bases at J, with 12 bases between the two ends. The rearrangement uses TRBV7-3 and TRBJ2-1; D remains unclear. The clonotype was recovered from a human donor with non-small cell lung cancer that progressed on radiotherapy plus ipilimumab. Some clones in this sample may be carry-over from other donors' samples. Sequenced material: peripheral blood, taken from a patient treated with radiotherapy plus ipilimumab. CDR3 sequence (DNA): TGTGCCAGCAGCTCGACGAACTACCCCTACAATGAGCAGTTCTTC. Translating it yields CASSSTNYPYNEQFF.